The 27 T cell receptor beta chains listed next were all sequenced from one sample in a study of blood T cell repertoires in COVID-19. Using immunoSEQ multiplex PCR, the repertoire was profiled, and TCRdb retains in-frame clones only, with some absent. The sample carries about 80,000 clones, roughly 85% recorded once. The sequenced sample consisted of peripheral blood. The receptors stem from a man aged 45-60 years with COVID-19, enrolled during active disease.

The gene calls are TRBV6-2 or TRBV6-3 and TRBJ2-5; a possible D gene is TRBD2 (5 bases). CDR1 and CDR2 (germline): MNHEY, SVGEGT. The germline V and J ends were trimmed by 0 bases and 5 bases, with 10 bases remaining between them. The CDR3 has 14 residues. CDR3 sequence reads: CASSYSGGLETQYF. In DNA, the CDR3 is TGTGCCAGCAGTTACTCGGGCGGGCTGGAGACCCAGTACTTC.

This clone has just one count. J is TRBJ1-2 and V is TRBV19; D is perhaps TRBD1 (5 bases). V lost 10 bases, J lost 3 bases, and 15 bases lay in between. The CDR3 length is 13 residues. The germline CDR1 and CDR2 sequences are LNHDA and SQIVND (reference sequence). The CDR3: CATTRQPDYGYTF. The CDR3 region has the DNA TGTGCCACCACCCGACAGCCGGACTATGGCTACACCTTC.

This clone showed up just once. The chain is built from TRBV30 and TRBJ2-5; tentatively, D is TRBD2 (5 bases). CDR3 length equals 11 residues. The germline V gene encodes CDR1 GTSNPN and CDR2 SVGIG (reference sequence). The germline V and J ends were trimmed by 5 bases and 5 bases, with 9 bases remaining between them. CDR3 in DNA: TGTGCCTGGGCTAGAGGGGAGACCCAGTACTTC. Encoded protein: CAWARGETQYF.

This sequence joins TRBV28 and TRBJ2-7; D ambiguous. The V and J ends lost 5 bases and 4 bases respectively, with 9 bases between them. The CDR3 is made up of 12 amino acids. Looked up from germline, CDR1 is MDHEN and CDR2 is SYDVKM. CDR3 region: CASSPLRYEQYF. DNA for the CDR3: TGTGCCAGCAGTCCCCTTAGATACGAGCAGTACTTC.

The genes are TRBV5-1 and TRBJ2-7; 7 nucleotides line up with TRBD2. Germline assignment: CDR1 SGHRS and CDR2 YFSETQ. Germline trimming cut 7 bases from V and 5 bases from J; bases unmatched to any gene: 6. The CDR3 loop spans 12 amino acids. The CDR3 loop is CASWGGADEQYF. CDR3 sequence (DNA): TGCGCCAGCTGGGGGGGTGCAGACGAGCAGTACTTC.

The V call is TRBV5-4, the J call TRBJ2-7; D remains ambiguous. Germline values: CDR1 SGHNT, CDR2 YYREEE (reference sequence). The CDR3 extends over 13 amino acids. The V gene lost 0 bases and the J gene lost 0 bases, with 4 bases spanning the gap. As DNA, the CDR3 is TGTGCCAGCAGCTTGGGGCACTCCTACGAGCAGTACTTC. It encodes CASSLGHSYEQYF.

This clone turned up a few times. The rearrangement uses TRBV25-1 and TRBJ2-1; a possible D gene is TRBD2 (5 bases). Trimming shortened V by 1 base and J by 0 bases, and 13 bases separated the two germline ends. The CDR3 is 17 amino acids. CDR1 and CDR2 from the germline V gene are MGHDK and SYGVNS. Here the CDR3 reads CASSESLEGGSYNEQFF. CDR3 DNA: TGTGCCAGCAGTGAATCCCTTGAAGGAGGCTCCTACAATGAGCAGTTCTTC.

The rearrangement links TRBV7-9 to TRBJ2-7; no definite D call. The CDR3 contains 11 residues. Germline V lookup: CDR1 SEHNR, CDR2 FQNEAQ (reference sequence). Trimming stripped 3 bases from V and 4 bases from J, with 4 bases between. The CDR3 DNA sequence: TGTGCCAGCAGCTTTGAGTACGAGCAGTACTTC. Translated: CASSFEYEQYF.

This clone came up a few times. V usage is TRBV7-9 and J usage is TRBJ2-7, with 10 bases aligning to TRBD2. The V segment lost 7 bases and the J segment 2 bases; nucleotides outside the gene matches: 8. Germline V CDR1 and CDR2: SEHNR, FQNEAQ (reference sequence). CDR3 length equals 15 residues. The CDR3 here is CASTRGSGRAYEQYF. Written as DNA, the CDR3 is TGTGCCAGCACCCGCGGGAGCGGGAGGGCCTACGAGCAGTACTTC. The whole variable domain, remainder taken from reference TRBV7-9 and TRBJ2-7, is DTGVSQNPRHKITKRGQNVTFRCDPISEHNRLYWYRQTLGQGPEFLTYFQNEAQLEKSRLLSDRFSAERPKGSFSTLEIQRTEQGDSAMYLCASTRGSGRAYEQYFGPGTRLTVT.

This clone is medium-sized. This sequence joins TRBV7-8 and TRBJ1-5, with TRBD1 as a possible D gene (5 bases). Per the germline V gene, CDR1 is SGHVS and CDR2 is FQNEAQ. CDR3 size: 15 residues. Trimming removed 0 bases from V and 6 bases from J, with 12 bases in between. CDR3 residues: CASSLALGEAQPQHF. The CDR3 DNA is TGTGCCAGCAGCTTAGCTCTAGGGGAGGCTCAGCCCCAGCATTTT.

This sequence joins TRBV19 and TRBJ1-6, with no clear D. V was clipped by 7 bases and J by 6 bases, with 13 bases between them. The length of the CDR3 is 14 residues. Germline V gene sequence: CDR1 LNHDA, CDR2 SQIVND (reference sequence). The CDR3 protein is CASTEVTGNSPLHF. CDR3 in DNA: TGTGCCAGTACCGAGGTTACCGGTAATTCACCCCTCCACTTT.

On this clone: No DNA is shown, since the ends of the CDR3 on it are uncertain; the CDR3 is the one TCRdb lists. The chain couples TRBV19 to TRBJ2-1; whether TRBD2, the table's D call, matches the DNA was not checked. Germline loops: CDR1 LNHDA, CDR2 SQIVND (reference sequence). The CDR3 is 15 residues long, ends included. The CDR3 loop is CASSMVAGGSPLRFF.

The chain combines TRBV10-3 with TRBJ2-7, with D possibly being TRBD1 (6 bases). V dropped 0 bases and J dropped 6 bases, with 15 bases sitting between them. Germline lookup yields CDR1 ENHRY and CDR2 SYGVKD. The CDR3 length is 15 residues. The CDR3 loop reads CAISESRTQGREQYF. Here the CDR3 DNA reads TGTGCCATCAGTGAGTCTCGTACACAGGGCCGCGAGCAGTACTTC.

The chain recombines TRBV11-2 with TRBJ2-1; no firm D call. The germline gives CDR1 SGHAT, CDR2 FQNNGV. V was shortened by 5 bases and J by 1 base, with 12 bases between the two germline ends. This CDR3 contains 15 residues. CDR3 sequence reads: CASSETRTSYNEQFF. The CDR3 DNA follows: TGTGCCAGCAGCGAAACTCGAACTTCCTACAATGAGCAGTTCTTC.

For the CDR3, the DNA is TGCGCCAGCAGCTTGAGGTTGCGGCTAGCGGGAAACACAGATACGCAGTATTTT. This gives the protein CASSLRLRLAGNTDTQYF. The genes are TRBV5-1 and TRBJ2-3, with 9 positions matching TRBD2. Trimming at V came to 1 base and at J to 2 bases, leaving 11 bases not matched to a gene. This CDR3 comprises 18 residues. Per germline, CDR1 SGHRS and CDR2 YFSETQ.

CDR3 residues: CASSDTTGLNEKLFF. The CDR3 DNA is TGTGCCAGCAGTGACACGACAGGACTTAATGAAAAACTGTTTTTT. The chain joins TRBV6-1 to TRBJ1-4; weak D call: TRBD1 (6 bases). Germline assignment: CDR1 MNHNS and CDR2 SASEGT. CDR3 length: 15 residues. The ends were cut back, 3 bases at V and 4 bases at J, with 12 bases in the middle.

The chain has TRBV5-1 and TRBJ1-4, with a weak D call TRBD1 (5 bases). V lost 4 bases, J lost 8 bases, and 9 bases lay in between. Looked up from germline, CDR1 is SGHRS and CDR2 is YFSETQ. The CDR3 is 12 residues long. The CDR3 loop is CASSLDNEKLFF. The CDR3 nucleotides are TGCGCCAGCAGCCTGGACAACGAAAAACTGTTTTTT.

The chain couples TRBV4-3 to TRBJ1-6, with D possibly being TRBD1 (5 bases). The germline V and J ends were trimmed by 0 bases and 8 bases, with 11 bases remaining between them. The CDR3 consists of 15 residues. Germline lookup yields CDR1 LGHNA and CDR2 YSLEER. The DNA of the CDR3 is TGCGCCAGCAGCCAAGATCGGGGGGGGGATTCACCCCTCCACTTT. It translates to CASSQDRGGDSPLHF.

The chain employs TRBV15 and TRBJ2-1; 7 nucleotides line up with TRBD2. There are 15 residues in the CDR3. J gave up 7 bases and V 1 base, and 7 bases lay outside the gene matches. Germline V gene sequence: CDR1 LNHNV, CDR2 YYDKDF (reference sequence). The CDR3 region has the DNA TGTGCCACCAGCAGAGTAGACGGGAGGTTAAATGAGCAGTTCTTC. This codes for CATSRVDGRLNEQFF. Variable domain in full (rest from reference TRBV15 and TRBJ2-1): DAMVIQNPRYQVTQFGKPVTLSCSQTLNHNVMYWYQQKSSQAPKLLFHYYDKDFNNEADTPDNFQSRRPNTSFCFLDIRSPGLGDTAMYLCATSRVDGRLNEQFFGPGTRLTVL.

On this clone: Within the sample, other DNA sequences also encode this same CDR3. The V gene is TRBV11-3, the J gene TRBJ2-7; TRBD1 aligns across 9 bases. V trimming: 4 bases; J trimming: 3 bases; junction bases outside the gene matches: 1. The CDR3 sequence is 13 residues long. Germline V gene sequence: CDR1 SGHNT, CDR2 YENEEA. The CDR3 nucleotides are TGTGCCAGCAGCTCGGGACAGGGCTACGAGCAGTACTTC. It specifies CASSSGQGYEQYF. Full variable domain (remainder filled in from reference TRBV11-3 and TRBJ2-7): EAGVVQSPRYKIIEKKQPVAFWCNPISGHNTLYWYLQNLGQGPELLIRYENEEAVDDSQLPKDRFSAERLKGVDSTLKIQPAELGDSAVYLCASSSGQGYEQYFGPGTRLTVT.

The chain is built from TRBV19 and TRBJ2-7; the D is unclear. Germline CDR1 LNHDA, CDR2 SQIVND (reference sequence). There are 11 residues in the CDR3. V lost 2 bases and J lost 4, with 3 bases in between. The CDR3 is CASSIPYEQYF. The DNA for the CDR3 is TGTGCCAGTAGTATACCGTACGAGCAGTACTTC.

This rearrangement joins TRBV11-1 to TRBJ2-5; TRBD2 matches 8 bases. V was clipped by 5 bases and J by 5 bases; unmatched bases: 10. Germline V gene data show CDR1 as SGHAT and CDR2 as FQDESV (reference sequence). The CDR3 runs to 15 residues. In DNA form, the CDR3 reads TGTGCCAGCAGCGTAGAAGGCGGGAGGCAGGAGACCCAGTACTTC. Amino acids: CASSVEGGRQETQYF.

The chain joins TRBV2 to TRBJ2-7; maybe TRBD2 (5 bases). The CDR3 is made up of 14 amino acids. Trimming removed 3 bases at V and 3 bases at J, with 12 bases between. CDR1 is SNHLY, CDR2 FYNNEI, per germline. CDR3 sequence (DNA): TGTGCCAGCAGTGAGCGGCGGGTTCACTACGAGCAGTACTTC. It is translated as CASSERRVHYEQYF. Variable domain in full (rest from reference TRBV2 and TRBJ2-7): EPEVTQTPSHQVTQMGQEVILRCVPISNHLYFYWYRQILGQKVEFLVSFYNNEISEKSEIFDDQFSVERPDGSNFTLKIRSTKLEDSAMYFCASSERRVHYEQYFGPGTRLTVT.

The chain is built from TRBV2 and TRBJ1-5; D may be TRBD1 (5 bases). Trimming cost V 11 bases and J 3 bases, with 14 bases left between them. CDR1 is SNHLY and CDR2 is FYNNEI in the germline V gene. This CDR3 comprises 13 residues. The CDR3 sequence: CASQGAPNQPQHF. For the CDR3, the DNA is TGTGCCTCCCAAGGGGCACCCAATCAGCCCCAGCATTTT.

The chain has TRBV12-3 or TRBV12-4 and TRBJ2-7; D perhaps matches TRBD2 (5 bases). The CDR3 runs to 13 residues. Trimming cost V 2 bases and J 2 bases, with 7 bases left between them. In nucleotides, the CDR3 is TGTGCCAGCAGTTTAACGGGGACCTACGAGCAGTACTTC. Translated, it gives CASSLTGTYEQYF.

The V gene is TRBV7-6, the J gene TRBJ2-3; 9 bases fit TRBD2. The CDR3 extends over 15 amino acids. Germline V gene data show CDR1 as SGHVS and CDR2 as FNYEAQ. Trimming at V came to 5 bases and at J to 7 bases, leaving 10 bases not matched to a gene. This CDR3 is CASSTRSGRGNTQYF. For the CDR3, the DNA is TGTGCCAGCAGCACACGTAGCGGGAGAGGGAATACGCAGTATTTT.

The rearrangement joins TRBV10-2 to TRBJ1-5; 11 bases agree with TRBD1. The CDR3 loop spans 15 amino acids. The trim removed 2 bases at V and 6 bases at J, leaving 3 bases unmatched. Germline-derived CDR1 and CDR2 are WSHSY and SAAADI. The CDR3 coding sequence is TGCGCCAGCAGTGAGGGACAGGGGGCCCTTCAGCCCCAGCATTTT. It translates to CASSEGQGALQPQHF.